This T cell receptor (beta chain) originates from a study of Tregs in tolerant kidney transplant recipients. Study-wide context: Mixed chimerism was transient after nonmyeloablative marrow transplants from related graft donors.

Trimming removed 3 bases from V and 3 bases from J; junction bases left unmatched: 10. Per the germline V gene, CDR1 is MGHRA and CDR2 is YSYEKL. The CDR3 has 16 amino acids. The repertoire was sequenced with immunoSEQ multiplex PCR; TCRdb's copy has only in-frame clones and lacks some. The sample contains approximately 93,000 clones, roughly 93% of which appear only once. This clone was detected once. The origin of this receptor is a human donor who received a combined kidney and bone marrow transplant. Here the sequenced sample was CD4+ T cells from blood, taken before the transplant. The chain joins TRBV4-1 to TRBJ2-7, with TRBD2 identical over 8 bases. CDR3 amino acids: CASSQGILAEFYEQYF. The DNA of the CDR3 is TGCGCCAGCAGCCAGGGGATACTAGCGGAGTTCTACGAGCAGTACTTC.